This is a list of T cell receptor beta chains from one sample in a study of blood T cell repertoires in COVID-19. Assay used: immunoSEQ multiplex PCR; TCRdb lists only in-frame clones, some missing. The table includes roughly 50,000 clones, approximately 89% detected once. Source material: peripheral blood. The receptors shown here come from a woman aged 60-70 years with active COVID-19. Both conserved end residues are trimmed from each CDR3. Clone size is given for some rows only: seen once, a few or many times, or a class if the clone is expanded.

v_call clone_size cdr3_aa
TRBV5-5 large ASSLSGTGTQPQH
TRBV19 few ASRELAGLGTQY
TRBV6-2/TRBV6-3 NA ASSPGAGISSYEQY
TRBV4-2 NA ASSQDPYRVNTGELF
TRBV6-2/TRBV6-3 NA ASSGLHSGPRIYGYT
TRBV27 NA ATSPLNTDTQY
TRBV6-5 once ASSRTDSYEQY
TRBV24-1 NA ATSDPLAGGSLAETQY
TRBV7-3 NA ASSRTSGVADTQY
TRBV5-4 NA ASSRTSGETQY
TRBV9 NA ASSVEGALNTGELF
TRBV7-2 few ASSSGQGGQPQH
TRBV29-1 NA SATGGSRRDEQY
TRBV5-5 NA ASSLDARDRTGEQY
TRBV6-5 once ASMGPGWQPQH
TRBV3-1/TRBV3-2 NA ASSHTGTSLYQETQY
TRBV18 NA ASSLGTENIQY
TRBV29-1 NA SARTGLGTEAF
TRBV6-5 NA ASRGVRSNTEAF
TRBV19 NA ASSIGGGPGLSRPQH
TRBV7-2 NA ASSHLRDSATNEKLF
TRBV18 NA ASSLLLDQPQH
TRBV5-1 NA ASSLASSSTDTQY
TRBV20-1 NA SMEDHEKLF
TRBV20-1 NA SASLGSRGNQPQH
TRBV15 few ATSEGATKPQH
TRBV11-2 few ASSPGTSGYEQY
TRBV10-3 NA AISDSTGGTEAF
TRBV5-1 NA ASSLPAGSEAF
TRBV30 NA ALKELANYGYT
TRBV5-1 NA ASSSPPGQGAADTEAF
TRBV7-9 few ASSFHLPDKVQSPQH
TRBV9 once ASSATGFNQPQH
TRBV19 NA ASEDRAMNTEAF
TRBV6-5 NA ASRSGEQY
TRBV5-1 NA ASSSGRSSYNSPLH
TRBV19 NA ASSISDFTDTQY
TRBV12-3/TRBV12-4 NA ASSFAGNTEAF
TRBV19 NA ASSIGQLNTEAF
TRBV2 NA ASSGEGRGAF
TRBV7-9 NA ASSPRDPRANTEAF
TRBV29-1 NA SAHTGPGQGNRED
TRBV3-1/TRBV3-2 once ASSLPGAGVGYT
TRBV28 NA ASSPAGTKVSTDTQY
TRBV6-1 NA ASSEAPVRMNTEAF
TRBV7-2 NA ASSLLRPSRTDTQY
TRBV7-9 NA ASRITGGADFMAF
TRBV7-9 once ARGLAGANEQF
TRBV5-1 NA ASSPRTSTYNEQF
TRBV25-1 NA ASQPGQAGNTIY
TRBV6-2/TRBV6-3 NA ASTPLGGKETQY
TRBV15 NA ATSRERQAYYGYT
TRBV7-8 NA ASSLGRNQPQH
TRBV30 NA AWKYPGLAGGQGEQF
TRBV9 few ASSSGGRFGDSPLH